Listed here are 26 T cell receptor beta chains from one sample, sequenced in a study of molecular identifiers for immune sequencing clone quantification. TCRdb itself ran the PCR reads through MiXCR, one entry per CDR3 protein. The data contain hundreds of thousands of distinct CDR3 sequences, 25% of them singletons. The sample taken for sequencing was naive CD8+ T cells from blood, with Jurkat cell RNA spiked in. Subset meaning: FACS-sorted CD8+CD4-CCR7+CD45RA+ naive T cells. The receptors were gathered from a human donor in good health. Some libraries in this study had Jurkat cell RNA spiked in.

This chain links TRBV29-1 with TRBJ2-1; D is perhaps TRBD2 (6 bases). The CDR3 loop spans 12 amino acids. Germline V gene sequence: CDR1 SQVTM, CDR2 ANQGSEA. As DNA, the CDR3 is TGCACCTCATGGTGGGGAGGATTTGAGCAGTTCTTC. As protein: CTSWWGGFEQFF.

V gene TRBV11-3 combines with J gene TRBJ2-1; a weak D match, TRBD2 (6 bases). V was trimmed by 1 base and J by 3 bases, leaving 19 bases between them. CDR1 and CDR2 (germline): SGHNT, YENEEA. The CDR3 runs 18 residues. For the CDR3, the DNA is TGTGCCAGCAGCTTAGGCGCGGGGTGGGACGACCACTACAATGAGCAGTTCTTC. Residues: CASSLGAGWDDHYNEQFF.

The chain couples TRBV4-3 to TRBJ2-7, with 8 bases fitting TRBD2. Germline CDR1 is LGHNA and CDR2 is YSLEER. V lost 0 bases to trimming and J lost 5 bases; unmatched junction nucleotides: 6. The CDR3 is 15 residues long. CDR3 amino acids: CASSQDAAGVNEQYF. The CDR3 coding sequence is TGCGCCAGCAGCCAAGATGCAGCGGGAGTGAACGAGCAGTACTTC.

This clonotype was counted only a few times. The V gene is TRBV5-1, the J gene TRBJ2-7; D possibly corresponds to TRBD1 (6 bases). The germline V gene has CDR1 SGHRS and CDR2 YFSETQ. The V end was cut by 5 bases, the J end by 5 bases, with 20 bases between. CDR3 length equals 15 residues. The CDR3 bases are TGCGCCAGCAGTGTGGGGGCCAGGAGAACTGACGAGCAGTACTTC. Translated, it gives CASSVGARRTDEQYF. The whole variable domain, remainder taken from reference TRBV5-1 and TRBJ2-7, is KAGVTQTPRYLIKTRGQQVTLSCSPISGHRSVSWYQQTPGQGLQFLFEYFSETQRNKGNFPGRFSGRQFSNSRSEMNVSTLELGDSALYLCASSVGARRTDEQYFGPGTRLTVT.

This clonotype was observed a handful of times. The V and J genes are TRBV2 and TRBJ1-6; 9 bases are shared with TRBD1. This CDR3 comprises 17 residues. Germline V gives CDR1 SNHLY, CDR2 FYNNEI. Trimming removed 6 bases from V and 4 bases from J; junction bases left unmatched: 10. The CDR3 protein is CASSDTGGAKYNSPLHF. The DNA of the CDR3 is TGTGCCAGCAGCGATACAGGGGGCGCGAAATATAATTCACCCCTCCACTTT.

This clonotype has at least ten counts. The gene calls are TRBV5-1 and TRBJ1-1, with D perhaps matching TRBD1 (6 bases). Germline V gene data show CDR1 as SGHRS and CDR2 as YFSETQ. The CDR3 consists of 14 residues. The V gene lost 0 bases and the J gene lost 5 bases, with 11 bases spanning the gap. CDR3 in DNA: TGCGCCAGCAGCTTGGCCCCAGGGGATACTGAAGCTTTCTTT. Amino acid sequence: CASSLAPGDTEAFF.

This clonotype turned up a few times. A much more abundant neighbour one base away suggests this may be a read error. The rearrangement uses TRBV9 and TRBJ2-6; D is tentatively TRBD1 or TRBD2 (5 bases each). CDR3 length: 17 residues. Germline assignment: CDR1 SGDLS and CDR2 YYNGEE. CDR3 in amino acids: CACSPVPGPTWANVLTF. CDR3 DNA sequence: TGTGCCTGCAGCCCAGTCCCGGGACCCACCTGGGCCAACGTCCTGACTTTC.

The rearrangement uses TRBV10-3 and TRBJ2-7, with D unclear. V was shortened by 2 bases and J by 4 bases, with 12 bases between the two germline ends. This CDR3 has 14 residues. Germline V gene data show CDR1 as ENHRY and CDR2 as SYGVKD. CDR3 sequence (DNA): TGTGCCATCAGTGAGCTAGGTCTCTTTTACGAGCAGTACTTC. Its translation: CAISELGLFYEQYF.

This clonotype has a handful of counts. This chain joins TRBV19 and TRBJ1-2; TRBD1 might be the D (5 bases). The V end lost 3 bases, the J end lost 2 bases, and 10 bases lay between the germline ends. The germline V gene has CDR1 LNHDA and CDR2 SQIVND (reference sequence). The CDR3 runs 14 residues. This CDR3 is CASSIVAGNYGYTF. CDR3 DNA: TGTGCCAGTAGTATCGTGGCAGGGAACTATGGCTACACCTTC.

The chain couples TRBV30 to TRBJ2-5, with D possibly being TRBD2 (6 bases). Germline lookup yields CDR1 GTSNPN and CDR2 SVGIG (reference sequence). The CDR3 is 13 residues long. Trimming took off 3 bases at V and 2 bases at J, with 10 bases between the two ends. CDR3 sequence: CAWRGGPQETQYF. DNA of the CDR3: TGTGCCTGGAGGGGAGGCCCTCAAGAGACCCAGTACTTC.

This chain joins TRBV2 and TRBJ1-2; D perhaps matches TRBD1 (6 bases). Germline CDR1 SNHLY, CDR2 FYNNEI. V was pared by 4 bases and J by 2 bases, with 14 bases between. This CDR3 is 15 amino acids long. CDR3 nucleotide sequence: TGTGCCAGCAGTGTTGGGGGCAGCGGAAACTATGGCTACACCTTC. This codes for CASSVGGSGNYGYTF.

This clonotype was observed many times. J is TRBJ1-5 and V is TRBV20-1, with TRBD1 as a possible D gene (6 bases). V was pared by 0 bases and J by 2 bases, with 29 bases between. This CDR3 has 21 residues. Germline-derived CDR1 and CDR2 are DFQATT and SNEGSKA (reference sequence). The CDR3 DNA reads TGCAGTGCTAGAGATTGGCACGCCCAGGACAGCGCCCGAATGGGCAATCAGCCCCAGCATTTT. This gives the protein CSARDWHAQDSARMGNQPQHF.

This clonotype was seen repeatedly, ten times or more. The chain joins TRBV30 to TRBJ2-1, with D maybe TRBD2 (5 bases). Trimming cost V 7 bases and J 0 bases, with 10 bases left between them. Germline-derived CDR1 and CDR2 are GTSNPN and SVGIG (reference sequence). The CDR3 totals 13 residues. The CDR3 sequence: CASGISSYNEQFF. CDR3 in DNA: TGTGCCTCCGGGATCAGCTCCTACAATGAGCAGTTCTTC.

This clonotype was counted ten times or more. The rearrangement uses TRBV27 and TRBJ1-5, with 8 nucleotides matching TRBD1. The CDR3 has 16 amino acids. Germline V gene lookup returns CDR1 MNHEY and CDR2 SMNVEV (reference sequence). Unmatched junction bases numbered 15, after V lost 5 bases and J lost 9 bases. CDR3 region: CASSAWTATGGLPQHF. The CDR3 DNA is TGTGCCAGCAGTGCCTGGACCGCAACAGGGGGGCTGCCCCAGCATTTT.

This clonotype was recorded a few times. The chain employs TRBV4-1 and TRBJ1-1; TRBD1 is a possible D gene (6 bases). Trimming stripped 5 bases from V and 7 bases from J, with 8 bases between. Germline V gene sequence: CDR1 MGHRA, CDR2 YSYEKL. CDR3 length: 11 amino acids. The DNA for the CDR3 is TGCGCCAGCAGCAAGGACAGTGAAGCTTTCTTT. Residues: CASSKDSEAFF.

Of note for this clonotype: A read error may be the cause here, since a much bigger clone is one base away. The V call is TRBV12-3 or TRBV12-4, the J call TRBJ1-3; unclear D gene. The CDR3 spans 15 residues. The CDR3 is CANSLVPISGNTIYF. In DNA form, the CDR3 reads TGTGCCAACAGTTTAGTGCCGATCTCTGGAAACACCATATATTTT.

Concerning this clonotype: A read error may be the cause here, since a much bigger clone is one base away. This chain connects TRBV4-3 to TRBJ1-2; D might be TRBD1 (6 bases). The CDR3 spans 16 residues. Germline V gene data show CDR1 as LGHNA and CDR2 as YSLEER. CDR3 amino acids: CASSQDLGGRSYGHTF. The CDR3 bases are TGCGCCAGCAGCCAAGATCTGGGGGGCCGGAGCTATGGCCACACCTTC.

As regards this clonotype: A junction end diverges from the germline sequence, so it may reflect a read error. The chain carries TRBV7-6 and TRBJ2-7; D is ambiguous. Germline V gene lookup returns CDR1 SGHVS and CDR2 FNYEAQ. This CDR3 has 13 amino acids. CDR3 sequence: CASSPWRSYGQYF. CDR3 coding DNA: TGTGCCAGCAGCCCGTGGCGGAGCTACGGGCAGTACTTC.

This clonotype was observed many times. CDR3 loop: CSVVGNQETQYF. In DNA, the CDR3 is TGCAGCGTTGTAGGAAACCAAGAGACCCAGTACTTC. This sequence joins TRBV29-1 and TRBJ2-5; D not resolved. Germline CDR1 SQVTM, CDR2 ANQGSEA. With 4 bases removed from V and 0 bases from J, the gap between germline ends came to 6 bases. The CDR3 extends over 12 amino acids.

CDR3: CASSDIPQGQETQYF. CDR3 nucleotides: TGCGCCAGCAGCGACATCCCGCAGGGACAAGAGACCCAGTACTTC. The chain has TRBV4-1 and TRBJ2-5; the D gene is possibly TRBD1 (5 bases). The germline V and J ends were trimmed by 5 bases and 2 bases, with 15 bases remaining between them. The CDR3 has 15 amino acids. Per the germline V gene, CDR1 is MGHRA and CDR2 is YSYEKL.

This clonotype was recorded at least ten times. The genes are TRBV19 and TRBJ1-1; 8 bases line up with TRBD1. V was clipped by 3 bases and J by 6 bases; unmatched bases: 6. Per the germline V gene, CDR1 is LNHDA and CDR2 is SQIVND (reference sequence). This CDR3 contains 14 residues. The CDR3 DNA follows: TGTGCCAGTAGTATTGGAGGCAGGGGGCCTGAAGCTTTCTTT. It encodes CASSIGGRGPEAFF.

This clonotype was observed a handful of times. V gene TRBV5-6 combines with J gene TRBJ1-4, with a weak D call TRBD1 (6 bases). CDR1 and CDR2 from the germline V gene are SGHDT and YYEEEE. V was clipped by 3 bases and J by 5 bases, with 14 bases between them. CDR3 length: 15 amino acids. CDR3 bases: TGTGCCAGCAGCTCCGACAGGAGTCCCAATGAAAAACTGTTTTTT. Translating gives CASSSDRSPNEKLFF.

The table lists this clonotype with a few counts. The chain links TRBV2 to TRBJ2-5; D is undetermined. The germline V gene encodes CDR1 SNHLY and CDR2 FYNNEI. The CDR3 has 11 amino acids. V lost 7 bases and J 5 bases, leaving 8 bases between the germline ends. DNA of the CDR3: TGTGCCAGCACTCGTGGGGAGACCCAGTACTTC. Translating it yields CASTRGETQYF.

The rearrangement links TRBV28 to TRBJ1-5, with a weak D call TRBD1 (5 bases). Germline-derived CDR1 and CDR2 are MDHEN and SYDVKM. This CDR3 has 15 amino acids. Trimming took 6 bases from V and 1 from J, leaving 13 bases between them. This chain's CDR3 is CASSVPRGSNQPQHF. CDR3 nucleotide sequence: TGTGCCAGCAGCGTCCCCCGGGGGAGCAATCAGCCCCAGCATTTT.

V gene TRBV28 combines with J gene TRBJ1-1; no definite D call. The germline V gene encodes CDR1 MDHEN and CDR2 SYDVKM. The ends were cut back, 1 base at V and 1 base at J, with 13 bases in the middle. The CDR3 runs to 16 residues. The CDR3 DNA sequence: TGTGCCAGCAGTTTATATTGCCTATTTAAGAACACTGAAGCTTTCTTT. Its translation is CASSLYCLFKNTEAFF.

This clonotype was observed at least ten times. The rearrangement links TRBV28 to TRBJ2-7, with unresolved D. The V end lost 10 bases, the J end lost 5 bases, and 18 bases lay between the germline ends. From germline, CDR1 is MDHEN and CDR2 SYDVKM. CDR3 length: 13 residues. CDR3 amino acids: CATDDPPNHEQYF. CDR3 nucleotides: TGTGCCACCGATGACCCGCCTAACCACGAGCAGTACTTC.